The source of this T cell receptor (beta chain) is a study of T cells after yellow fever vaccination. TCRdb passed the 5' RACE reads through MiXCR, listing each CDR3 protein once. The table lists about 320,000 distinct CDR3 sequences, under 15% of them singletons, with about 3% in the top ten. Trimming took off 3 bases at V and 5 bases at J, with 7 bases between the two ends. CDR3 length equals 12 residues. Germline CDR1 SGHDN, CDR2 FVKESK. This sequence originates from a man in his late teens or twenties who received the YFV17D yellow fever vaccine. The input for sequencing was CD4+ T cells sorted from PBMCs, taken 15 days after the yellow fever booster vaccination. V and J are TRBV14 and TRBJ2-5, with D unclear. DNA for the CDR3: TGTGCCAGCAGCCATACTGTGGAGACCCAGTACTTC. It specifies CASSHTVETQYF.